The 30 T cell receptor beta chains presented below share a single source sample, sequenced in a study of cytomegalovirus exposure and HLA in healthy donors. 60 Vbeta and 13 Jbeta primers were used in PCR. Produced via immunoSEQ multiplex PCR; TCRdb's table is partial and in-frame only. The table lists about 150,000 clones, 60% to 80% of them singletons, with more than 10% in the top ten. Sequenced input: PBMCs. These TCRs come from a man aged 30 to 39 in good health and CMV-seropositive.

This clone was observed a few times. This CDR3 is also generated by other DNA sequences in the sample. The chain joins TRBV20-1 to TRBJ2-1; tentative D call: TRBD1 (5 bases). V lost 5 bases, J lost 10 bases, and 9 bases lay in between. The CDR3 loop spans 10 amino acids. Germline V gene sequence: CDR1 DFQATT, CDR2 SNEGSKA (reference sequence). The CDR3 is CSAGAGEQFF. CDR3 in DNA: TGCAGTGCTGGGGCCGGCGAGCAGTTCTTC.

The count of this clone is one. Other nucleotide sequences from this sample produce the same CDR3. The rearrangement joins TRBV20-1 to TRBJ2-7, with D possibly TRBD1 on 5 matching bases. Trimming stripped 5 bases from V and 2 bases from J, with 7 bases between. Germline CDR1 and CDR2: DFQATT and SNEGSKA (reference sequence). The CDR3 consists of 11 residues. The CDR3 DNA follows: TGCAGTGCTGGCAGGGCCTACGAGCAGTACTTC. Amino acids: CSAGRAYEQYF.

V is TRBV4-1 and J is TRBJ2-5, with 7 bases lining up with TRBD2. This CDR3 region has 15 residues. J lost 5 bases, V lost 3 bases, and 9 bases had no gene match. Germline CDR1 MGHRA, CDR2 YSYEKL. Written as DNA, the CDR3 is TGCGCCAGCAGCCAGGGGACGGGGGAGGGGGAGACCCAGTACTTC. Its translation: CASSQGTGEGETQYF.

This CDR3 reads CASSSGPFRGEQYF. DNA for the CDR3: TGTGCCAGCAGCTCGGGTCCTTTCCGCGGCGAGCAGTACTTC. The chain recombines TRBV7-3 with TRBJ2-7; D is unresolved. Trimming cost V 4 bases and J 6 bases, with 16 bases left between them. Per germline, CDR1 SGHTA and CDR2 FQGTGA. This CDR3 spans 14 amino acids.

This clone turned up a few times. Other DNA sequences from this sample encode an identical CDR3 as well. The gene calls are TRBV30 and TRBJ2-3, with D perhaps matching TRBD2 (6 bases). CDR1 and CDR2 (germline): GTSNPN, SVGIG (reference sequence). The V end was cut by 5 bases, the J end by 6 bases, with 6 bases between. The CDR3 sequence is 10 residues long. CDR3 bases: TGTGCCTGGGGGAGGGATACGCAGTATTTT. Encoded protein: CAWGRDTQYF.

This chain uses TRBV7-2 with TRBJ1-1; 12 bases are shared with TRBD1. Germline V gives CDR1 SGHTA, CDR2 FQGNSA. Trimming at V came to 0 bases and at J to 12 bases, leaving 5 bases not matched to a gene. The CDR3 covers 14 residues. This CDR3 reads CASSLAGTGGETFF. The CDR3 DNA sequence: TGTGCCAGCAGCTTAGCGGGGACAGGGGGCGAAACTTTCTTT.

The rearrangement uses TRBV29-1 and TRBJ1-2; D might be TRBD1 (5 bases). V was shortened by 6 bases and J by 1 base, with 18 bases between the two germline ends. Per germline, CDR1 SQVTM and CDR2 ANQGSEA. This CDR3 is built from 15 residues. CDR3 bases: TGCAGCGTCGTTGGGGCGGCAAATCGTAACTATGGCTACACCTTC. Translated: CSVVGAANRNYGYTF.

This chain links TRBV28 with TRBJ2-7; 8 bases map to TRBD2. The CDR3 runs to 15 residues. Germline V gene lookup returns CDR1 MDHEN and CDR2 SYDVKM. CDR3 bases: TGTGCGACTCAAAGCGGGGGACACCACTCCTACGAGCAGTACTTC. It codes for CATQSGGHHSYEQYF.

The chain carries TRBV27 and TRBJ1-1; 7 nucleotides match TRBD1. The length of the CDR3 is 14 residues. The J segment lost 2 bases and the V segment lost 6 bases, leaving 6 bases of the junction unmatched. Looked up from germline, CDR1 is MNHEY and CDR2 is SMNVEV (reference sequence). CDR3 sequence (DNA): TGTGCCAGCAGGCGCGGGACAGTAAACACTGAAGCTTTCTTT. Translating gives CASRRGTVNTEAFF.

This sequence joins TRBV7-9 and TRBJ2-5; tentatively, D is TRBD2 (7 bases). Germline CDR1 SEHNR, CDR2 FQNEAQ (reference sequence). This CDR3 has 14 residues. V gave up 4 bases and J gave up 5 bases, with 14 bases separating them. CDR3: CASSSEGGWETQYF. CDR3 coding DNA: TGTGCCAGCAGCTCAGAGGGGGGGTGGGAGACCCAGTACTTC.

The CDR3 protein is CASSAGQGTWGPQHF. CDR3 sequence (DNA): TGTGCCAGCAGCGCGGGACAGGGGACGTGGGGGCCCCAGCATTTT. The chain recombines TRBV7-2 with TRBJ1-5, with TRBD1 identical over 10 bases. V was pared by 5 bases and J by 9 bases, with 10 bases of the junction left unmatched. Germline values: CDR1 SGHTA, CDR2 FQGNSA. This CDR3 region has 15 residues.

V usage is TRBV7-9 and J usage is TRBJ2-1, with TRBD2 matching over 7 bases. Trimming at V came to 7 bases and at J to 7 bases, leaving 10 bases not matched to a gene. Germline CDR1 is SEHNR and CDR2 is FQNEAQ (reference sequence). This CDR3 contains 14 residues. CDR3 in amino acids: CASTPPGLQNEQFF. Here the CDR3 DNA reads TGTGCCAGCACCCCTCCGGGACTACAGAATGAGCAGTTCTTC.

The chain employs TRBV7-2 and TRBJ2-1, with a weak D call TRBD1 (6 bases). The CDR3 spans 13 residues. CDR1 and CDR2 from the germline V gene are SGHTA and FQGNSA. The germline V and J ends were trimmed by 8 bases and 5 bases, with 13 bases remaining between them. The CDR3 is CASSSDRNNEQFF. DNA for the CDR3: TGTGCCAGCTCGTCGGACAGAAACAATGAGCAGTTCTTC.

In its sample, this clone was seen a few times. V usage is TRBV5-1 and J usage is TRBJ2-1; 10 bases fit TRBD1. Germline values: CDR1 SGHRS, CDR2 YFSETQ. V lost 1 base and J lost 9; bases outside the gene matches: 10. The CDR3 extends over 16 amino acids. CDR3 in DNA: TGCGCCAGCAGCTTGATCTGGACAGGGGGGCTCGGTGAGCAGTTCTTC. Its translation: CASSLIWTGGLGEQFF.

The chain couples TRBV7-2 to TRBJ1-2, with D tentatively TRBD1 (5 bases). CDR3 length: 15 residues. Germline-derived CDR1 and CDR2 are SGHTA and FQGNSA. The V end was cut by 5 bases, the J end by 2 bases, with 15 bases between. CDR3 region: CASSEATGGNYGYTF. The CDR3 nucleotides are TGTGCCAGCAGCGAGGCTACGGGGGGAAACTATGGCTACACCTTC.

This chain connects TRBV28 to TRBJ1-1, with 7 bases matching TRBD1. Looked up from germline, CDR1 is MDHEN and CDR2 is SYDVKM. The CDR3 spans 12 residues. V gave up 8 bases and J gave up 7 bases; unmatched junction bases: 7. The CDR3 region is CASSTGRLEAFF. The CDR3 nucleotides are TGTGCCAGCTCGACAGGGAGGCTTGAAGCTTTCTTT.

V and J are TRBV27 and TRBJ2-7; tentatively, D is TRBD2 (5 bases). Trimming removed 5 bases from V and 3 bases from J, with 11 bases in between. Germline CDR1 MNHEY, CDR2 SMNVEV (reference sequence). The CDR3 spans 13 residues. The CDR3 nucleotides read TGTGCCAGCAGTCGGGATCCCAACTACGAGCAGTACTTC. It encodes CASSRDPNYEQYF.

The CDR3 spells CASSQRQGVDYGYTF. The CDR3 DNA reads TGCGCCAGCAGCCAGCGACAGGGGGTTGACTATGGCTACACCTTC. The V gene is TRBV5-1, the J gene TRBJ1-2; 9 nucleotides agree with TRBD1. Losses at the gene ends were 4 bases for V and 3 bases for J; bases not matched to a gene: 7. CDR3 length: 15 residues. Germline V gene sequence: CDR1 SGHRS, CDR2 YFSETQ.

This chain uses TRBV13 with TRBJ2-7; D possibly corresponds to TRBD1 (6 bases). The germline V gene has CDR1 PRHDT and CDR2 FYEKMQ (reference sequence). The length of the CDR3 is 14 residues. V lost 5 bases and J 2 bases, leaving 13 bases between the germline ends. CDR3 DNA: TGTGCCAGCAGCAAAAACAGGGAAACCTACGAGCAGTACTTC. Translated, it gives CASSKNRETYEQYF.

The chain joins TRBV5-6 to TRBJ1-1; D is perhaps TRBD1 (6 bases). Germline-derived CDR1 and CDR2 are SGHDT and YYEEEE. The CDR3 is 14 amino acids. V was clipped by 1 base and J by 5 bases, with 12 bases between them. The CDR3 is CASSLTGRVTEAFF. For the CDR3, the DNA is TGTGCCAGCAGCTTGACAGGGAGGGTTACTGAAGCTTTCTTT.

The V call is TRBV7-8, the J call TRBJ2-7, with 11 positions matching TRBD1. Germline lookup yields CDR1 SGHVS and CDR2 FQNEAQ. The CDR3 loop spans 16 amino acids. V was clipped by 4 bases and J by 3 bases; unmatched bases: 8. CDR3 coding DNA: TGTGCCAGCAGCTCGAGTGTGGGACAGGGGGTCTACGAGCAGTACTTC. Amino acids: CASSSSVGQGVYEQYF.

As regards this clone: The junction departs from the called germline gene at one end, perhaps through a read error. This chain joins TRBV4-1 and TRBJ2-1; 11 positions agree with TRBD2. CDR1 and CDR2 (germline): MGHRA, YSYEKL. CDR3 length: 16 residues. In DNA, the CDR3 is TGCGCCAGCAGCCCAAACCTAGCGGGAGGTTACAGTGAGCAGTTCTTC. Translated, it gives CASSPNLAGGYSEQFF.

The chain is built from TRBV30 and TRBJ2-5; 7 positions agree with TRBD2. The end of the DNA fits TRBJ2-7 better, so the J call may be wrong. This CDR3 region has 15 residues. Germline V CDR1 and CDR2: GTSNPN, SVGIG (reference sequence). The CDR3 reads CAWRDYLAGAHEQYF. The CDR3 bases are TGTGCCTGGAGGGACTACTTAGCGGGTGCCCACGAGCAGTACTTC.

The CDR3 DNA is TGTGCCAGCAGCTTCGGCGGGACGAGGTCTGATACGCAGTATTTT. Translated, it gives CASSFGGTRSDTQYF. The chain employs TRBV11-1 and TRBJ2-3, with D maybe TRBD2 (6 bases). This CDR3 has 15 amino acids. The V end was cut by 3 bases, the J end by 6 bases, with 16 bases between. Germline V gene data show CDR1 as SGHAT and CDR2 as FQDESV (reference sequence).

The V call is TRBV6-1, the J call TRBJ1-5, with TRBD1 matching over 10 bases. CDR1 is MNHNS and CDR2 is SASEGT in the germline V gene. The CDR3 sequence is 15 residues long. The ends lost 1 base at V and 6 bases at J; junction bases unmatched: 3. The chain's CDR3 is CASSEGQGARQPQHF. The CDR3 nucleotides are TGTGCCAGCAGTGAAGGACAGGGGGCGCGTCAGCCCCAGCATTTT.

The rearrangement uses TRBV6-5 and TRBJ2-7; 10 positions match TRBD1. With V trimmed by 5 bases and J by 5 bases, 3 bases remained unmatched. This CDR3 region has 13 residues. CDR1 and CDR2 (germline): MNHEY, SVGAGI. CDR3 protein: CASSGTGVHEQYF. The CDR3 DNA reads TGTGCCAGCAGTGGGACAGGGGTTCACGAGCAGTACTTC.

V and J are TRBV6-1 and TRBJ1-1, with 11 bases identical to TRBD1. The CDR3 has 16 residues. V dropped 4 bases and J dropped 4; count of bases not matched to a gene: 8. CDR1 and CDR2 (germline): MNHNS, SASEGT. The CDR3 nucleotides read TGTGCCAGCAGTGGAGGGGGACAGGGGGTGGGCACTGAAGCTTTCTTT. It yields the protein CASSGGGQGVGTEAFF.

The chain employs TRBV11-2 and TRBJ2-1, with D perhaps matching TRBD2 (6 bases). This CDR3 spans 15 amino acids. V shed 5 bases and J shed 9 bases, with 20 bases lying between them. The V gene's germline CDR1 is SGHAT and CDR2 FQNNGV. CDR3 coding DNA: TGTGCCAGCAGCGGAGCCGGGACTGGCCTCACTGAGCAGTTCTTC. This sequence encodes CASSGAGTGLTEQFF.

The CDR3: CASSAGLAYEQYF. CDR3 bases: TGCGCCAGCAGTGCCGGTCTCGCCTACGAGCAGTACTTC. The J gene is TRBJ2-7, the V gene TRBV10-1; D remains ambiguous. The V and J ends lost 4 bases and 2 bases respectively, with 9 bases between them. The CDR3 spans 13 residues. Germline values: CDR1 WNHNN, CDR2 SYGVQD (reference sequence).

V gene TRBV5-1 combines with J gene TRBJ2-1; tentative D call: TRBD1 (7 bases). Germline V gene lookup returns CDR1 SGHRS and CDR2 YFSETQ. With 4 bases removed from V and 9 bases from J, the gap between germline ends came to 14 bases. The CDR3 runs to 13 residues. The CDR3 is CASSPEGAGEQFF. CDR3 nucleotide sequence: TGCGCCAGCAGCCCGGAGGGGGCGGGTGAGCAGTTCTTC.